The present entry profiles one T cell receptor (beta chain) with its context. The source of the sample is a study of blood T cell repertoires in COVID-19. Profiled with immunoSEQ multiplex PCR; TCRdb holds only in-frame clones, not every one. The sample consists of 250,000 to 350,000 clones, around nine tenths of them appearing once. The V gene lost 5 bases and the J gene lost 5 bases, with 12 bases spanning the gap. This CDR3 is built from 12 residues. Germline V CDR1 and CDR2: DFQATT, SNEGSKA (reference sequence). The chain has TRBV20-1 and TRBJ1-2; D perhaps matches TRBD1 (5 bases). This receptor was taken from a young woman with COVID-19, enrolled during active disease. Material: peripheral blood. CDR3 sequence (DNA): TGCAGTGCTCGTGGGGCTGGGTATGGCTACACCTTC. Its translation: CSARGAGYGYTF.